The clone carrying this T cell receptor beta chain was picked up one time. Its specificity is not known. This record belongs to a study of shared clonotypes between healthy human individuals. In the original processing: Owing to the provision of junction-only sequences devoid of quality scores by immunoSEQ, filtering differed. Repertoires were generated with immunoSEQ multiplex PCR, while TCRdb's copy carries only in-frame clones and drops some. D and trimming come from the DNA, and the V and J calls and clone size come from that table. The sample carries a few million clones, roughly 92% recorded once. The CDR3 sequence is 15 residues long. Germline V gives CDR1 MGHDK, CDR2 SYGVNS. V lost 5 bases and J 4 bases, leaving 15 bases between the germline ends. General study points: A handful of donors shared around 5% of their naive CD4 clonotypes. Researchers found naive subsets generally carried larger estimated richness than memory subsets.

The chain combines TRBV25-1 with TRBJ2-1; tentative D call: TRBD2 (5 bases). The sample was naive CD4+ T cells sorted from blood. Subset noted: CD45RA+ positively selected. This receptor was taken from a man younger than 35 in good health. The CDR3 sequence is CASSPPGSGYNEQFF. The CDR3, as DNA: TGTGCCAGCAGTCCCCCGGGGTCGGGATACAATGAGCAGTTCTTC. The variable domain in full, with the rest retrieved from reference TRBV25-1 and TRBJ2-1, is EADIYQTPRYLVIGTGKKITLECSQTMGHDKMYWYQQDPGMELHLIHYSYGVNSTEKGDLSSESTVSRIRTEHFPLTLESARPSHTSQYLCASSPPGSGYNEQFFGPGTRLTVL.